The clone carrying this T cell receptor beta chain was observed once. No antigen is known for it. Germline CDR1 reads SGHRS; CDR2 reads YFSETQ. The CDR3 is 18 amino acids. V was shortened by 6 bases and J by 3 bases, with 26 bases between the two germline ends. The data stem from a study of T cell repertoires in cytomegalovirus infection. Study in general: Carrying CMV and the relevant HLA type showed in public TCR beta signatures.

Findings and caveats of the study: The cumulative frequency of public TCR beta families identified carriers of CMV plus the relevant HLA.

TCRdb ran MiXCR on the reads and lists one entry per CDR3 protein. The repertoire consists of 200,000 or so distinct CDR3 sequences, with about 39% occurring once and the leading ten covering 55% to 60%. The rearrangement uses TRBV5-1 and TRBJ2-3, with a tentative D call TRBD2 (7 bases). The sequence derives from a human donor in good health (CMV status not recorded). Some clones in this sample may be carry-over from other donors' samples. The sequenced sample was CD8+ T cells from cultured PBMCs, obtained from culture after CMV antigen stimulation. CDR3 region: CASTLTGGGSLRTDTQYF. The DNA for the CDR3 is TGCGCCAGCACCCTAACGGGGGGCGGGAGTTTGCGGACAGATACGCAGTATTTT. The full variable domain, its missing parts supplied by reference TRBV5-1 and TRBJ2-3, is KAGVTQTPRYLIKTRGQQVTLSCSPISGHRSVSWYQQTPGQGLQFLFEYFSETQRNKGNFPGRFSGRQFSNSRSEMNVSTLELGDSALYLCASTLTGGGSLRTDTQYFGPGTRLTVL.